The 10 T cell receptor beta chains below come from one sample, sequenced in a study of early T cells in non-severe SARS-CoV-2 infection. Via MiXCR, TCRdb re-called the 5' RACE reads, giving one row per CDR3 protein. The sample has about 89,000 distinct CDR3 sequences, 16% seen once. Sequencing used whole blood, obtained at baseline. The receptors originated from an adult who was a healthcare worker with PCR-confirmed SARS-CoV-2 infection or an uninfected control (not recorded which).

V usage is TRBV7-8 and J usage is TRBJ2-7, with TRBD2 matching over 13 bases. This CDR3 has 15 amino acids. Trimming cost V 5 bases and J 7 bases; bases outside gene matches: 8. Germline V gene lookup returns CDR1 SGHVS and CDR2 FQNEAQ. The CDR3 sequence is CASSPGTSGNGEQYF. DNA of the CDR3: TGTGCCAGCAGCCCCGGGACTAGCGGGAATGGTGAGCAGTACTTC.

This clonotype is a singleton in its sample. This CDR3 reads CASSLGTRRVQIAEQFF. For the CDR3, the DNA is TGTGCCAGCAGCTTAGGGACTAGGAGGGTCCAGATAGCTGAGCAGTTCTTC. The J gene is TRBJ2-1, the V gene TRBV7-2, with 7 bases that match TRBD2. With 1 base clipped from V and 9 bases from J, the junction kept 15 bases outside the gene matches. CDR3 length: 17 residues. The germline V gene has CDR1 SGHTA and CDR2 FQGNSA.

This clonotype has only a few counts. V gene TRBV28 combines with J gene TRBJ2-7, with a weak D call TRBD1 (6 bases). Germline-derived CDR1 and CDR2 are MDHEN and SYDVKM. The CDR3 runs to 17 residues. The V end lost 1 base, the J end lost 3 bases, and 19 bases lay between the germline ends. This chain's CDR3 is CASSLSGTTKPYYEQYF. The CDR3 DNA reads TGTGCCAGCAGTTTATCTGGGACAACCAAACCATACTACGAGCAGTACTTC.

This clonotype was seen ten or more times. The CDR3 bases are TGCAGTGCCTCTAGGGATACGCAGTATTTT. Protein sequence: CSASRDTQYF. The rearrangement uses TRBV20-1 and TRBJ2-3; D unclear. The CDR3 contains 10 residues. Germline V gene sequence: CDR1 DFQATT, CDR2 SNEGSKA (reference sequence). V shed 6 bases and J shed 6 bases, with 7 bases lying between them.

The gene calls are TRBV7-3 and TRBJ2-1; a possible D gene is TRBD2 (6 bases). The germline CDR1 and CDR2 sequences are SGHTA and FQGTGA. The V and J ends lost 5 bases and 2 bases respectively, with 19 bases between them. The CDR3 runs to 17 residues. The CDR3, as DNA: TGTGCCAGCAGCGATTTGGGGGGAAGAGGGACCTACAATGAGCAGTTCTTC. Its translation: CASSDLGGRGTYNEQFF.

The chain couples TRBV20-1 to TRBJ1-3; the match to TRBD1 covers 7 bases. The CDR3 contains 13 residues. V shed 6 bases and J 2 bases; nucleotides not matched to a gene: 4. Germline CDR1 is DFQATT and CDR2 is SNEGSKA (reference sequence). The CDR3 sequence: CSARQGPGNTIYF. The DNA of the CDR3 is TGCAGTGCCCGACAGGGCCCTGGAAACACCATATATTTT.

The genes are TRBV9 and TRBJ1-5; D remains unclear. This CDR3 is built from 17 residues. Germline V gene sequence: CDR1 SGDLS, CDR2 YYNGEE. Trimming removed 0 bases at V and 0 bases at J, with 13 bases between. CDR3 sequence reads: CASSVEFGPRSNQPQHF. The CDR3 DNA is TGTGCCAGCAGCGTAGAATTTGGGCCACGTAGCAATCAGCCCCAGCATTTT. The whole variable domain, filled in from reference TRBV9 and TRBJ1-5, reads DSGVTQTPKHLITATGQRVTLRCSPRSGDLSVYWYQQSLDQGLQFLIQYYNGEERAKGNILERFSAQQFPDLHSELNLSSLELGDSALYFCASSVEFGPRSNQPQHFGDGTRLSIL.

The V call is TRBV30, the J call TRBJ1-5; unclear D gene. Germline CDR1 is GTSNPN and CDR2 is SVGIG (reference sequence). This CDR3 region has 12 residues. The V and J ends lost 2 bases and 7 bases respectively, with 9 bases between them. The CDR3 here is CAWSSPGQPQHF. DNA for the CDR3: TGTGCCTGGAGTTCACCCGGACAGCCCCAGCATTTT.

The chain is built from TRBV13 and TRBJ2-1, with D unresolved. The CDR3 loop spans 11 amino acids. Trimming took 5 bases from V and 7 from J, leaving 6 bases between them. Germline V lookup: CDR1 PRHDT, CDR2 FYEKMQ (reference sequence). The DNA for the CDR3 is TGTGCCAGCAGCATTCGAAATGAGCAGTTCTTC. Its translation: CASSIRNEQFF.

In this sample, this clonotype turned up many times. The DNA for the CDR3 is TGCAGCCCCCAGGCGGGGCAGAACACTGAAGCTTTCTTT. This gives the protein CSPQAGQNTEAFF. This rearrangement joins TRBV20-1 to TRBJ1-1; maybe TRBD1 (5 bases). Germline CDR1 DFQATT, CDR2 SNEGSKA (reference sequence). The CDR3 spans 13 residues.